The 25 T cell receptor beta chains in this list originate from one sample, sequenced in a study of breast tumors, draining lymph nodes, adjacent tissues. Using its own MiXCR run on the multiplex PCR reads, TCRdb lists one record per CDR3 protein. The data show 85,000 to 130,000 distinct CDR3 sequences, around 30% seen once. Breast cancer patients provided tissue from their axillary draining lymph nodes. Sequencing input: axillary lymph node tissue. These TCRs come from a female donor with breast cancer. Some clones in this sample may be carry-over from other donors' samples.

A note on this clonotype: A read error may account for a junction end that differs from germline. The gene calls are TRBV20-1 and TRBJ2-1; D unresolved. The V gene's germline CDR1 is DFQATT and CDR2 SNEGSKA (reference sequence). The CDR3 spans 12 residues. In DNA, the CDR3 is TGCAGTGCTCCTCGTCCCTACAATGAGCAGTCCTTC. Amino acid sequence: CSAPRPYNEQSF.

The J gene is TRBJ2-7, the V gene TRBV10-2; 9 positions agree with TRBD2. The CDR3 spans 15 residues. Germline V CDR1 and CDR2: WSHSY, SAAADI. After removal of 3 bases from V and 2 bases from J, the junction contained 5 bases not matched to a gene. DNA for the CDR3: TGCGCCAGCAGTGATATGTCTAGCGGGGCCTACGAGCAGTACTTC. Amino acids: CASSDMSSGAYEQYF.

As regards this clonotype: The junction does not match germline at one end; this may be a read error. The J gene is TRBJ1-2, the V gene TRBV5-1; TRBD1 matches 8 bases. This CDR3 is 14 amino acids long. CDR1 and CDR2 (germline): SGHRS, YFSETQ. Here the CDR3 DNA reads TGCGCCGGCAGCCCTCCTGACAGGGGCTATGGCTACACCTTC. Translation: CAGSPPDRGYGYTF. Complete variable domain (other parts from reference TRBV5-1 and TRBJ1-2): KAGVTQTPRYLIKTRGQQVTLSCSPISGHRSVSWYQQTPGQGLQFLFEYFSETQRNKGNFPGRFSGRQFSNSRSEMNVSTLELGDSALYLCAGSPPDRGYGYTFGSGTRLTVV.

Remarks on this clonotype: This may be a read error: a much more frequent sequence differs by one nucleotide. This chain uses TRBV2 with TRBJ1-1, with a possible D match to TRBD1 (5 bases). The CDR3 covers 13 residues. Germline CDR1 and CDR2: SNHLY and FYNNEI. The CDR3 region is CASSVGGNTEASF. The CDR3 nucleotides are TGTGCCAGCAGTGTGGGGGGGAACACTGAAGCTTCCTTT.

This clonotype has ten or more counts. Being one base from a much bigger clone, this may be a read error. The chain couples TRBV20-1 to TRBJ2-7; 9 nucleotides match TRBD1. The CDR3 has 16 residues. Germline values: CDR1 DFQATT, CDR2 SNEGSKA (reference sequence). J was trimmed by 4 bases and V by 1 base; bases with no gene match: 11. CDR3 amino acids: CSARGPGTGTIYEQYF. CDR3 DNA: TGCAGTGCTAGAGGCCCCGGGACAGGGACGATATACGAGCAGTACTTC.

Many counts were recorded for this clonotype. The rearrangement links TRBV19 to TRBJ1-2, with D possibly being TRBD1 (5 bases). CDR1 is LNHDA, CDR2 SQIVND, per germline (reference sequence). The CDR3 is made up of 15 amino acids. Between the trimmed V and J ends, which lost 6 bases and 9 bases, there was a span of 23 bases. The CDR3 region is CASREGIEGRERYTF. CDR3 sequence (DNA): TGTGCCAGTAGAGAAGGGATCGAGGGCAGGGAACGCTACACCTTC. The whole variable domain, filled in from reference TRBV19 and TRBJ1-2, reads DGGITQSPKYLFRKEGQNVTLSCEQNLNHDAMYWYRQDPGQGLRLIYYSQIVNDFQKGDIAEGYSVSREKKESFPLTVTSAQKNPTAFYLCASREGIEGRERYTFGSGTRLTVV.

This clonotype was seen ten or more times. The rearrangement uses TRBV4-2 and TRBJ1-4, with unresolved D. CDR1 is LGHNA and CDR2 is YNFKEQ in the germline V gene. The CDR3 sequence is 15 residues long. Trimming shortened V by 0 bases and J by 4 bases, and 9 bases separated the two germline ends. For the CDR3, the DNA is TGTGCCAGCAGCCAAGATCCTCGTTATAATGAAAAACTGTTTTTT. This translates into CASSQDPRYNEKLFF.

In this sample, this clonotype turned up many times. The chain carries TRBV6-5 and TRBJ2-7; the match to TRBD2 covers 7 bases. Germline V gene data show CDR1 as MNHEY and CDR2 as SVGAGI. CDR3 length: 17 residues. V gave up 3 bases and J gave up 3 bases; unmatched junction bases: 14. This chain's CDR3 is CASSYTIGASGIYEQYF. CDR3 nucleotide sequence: TGTGCCAGCAGTTATACAATCGGGGCTAGCGGCATCTACGAGCAGTACTTC.

Notes on this clonotype: No conserved phenylalanine or tryptophan is present at the end of the CDR3, so a read error is the likely explanation. The chain couples TRBV15 to TRBJ2-1; D ambiguous. The CDR3 runs to 12 residues. The germline V gene encodes CDR1 LNHNV and CDR2 YYDKDF (reference sequence). CDR3 amino acids: CATSNRYNEQFL. The CDR3 DNA reads TGCGCCACCAGCAACCGATACAATGAGCAGTTCCTC.

Note on this clonotype: A read error may be the cause here, since a much bigger clone is one base away. The J gene is TRBJ1-2, the V gene TRBV5-5, with a tentative D call TRBD1 (6 bases). The germline V gene has CDR1 SGHKS and CDR2 YYEKEE (reference sequence). The CDR3 length is 13 residues. Trimming cost V 4 bases and J 5 bases, with 12 bases left between them. The CDR3, as DNA: TGTGCCAGCAGCCCCAGGGGCAAATATGGCTACACCTTC. Protein product: CASSPRGKYGYTF.

In this sample, this clonotype turned up a few times. This CDR3 is missing its conserved last phenylalanine or tryptophan, likely due to a read error. V is TRBV19 and J is TRBJ2-1; possibly TRBD2 for D (6 bases). In germline, CDR1 is LNHDA, CDR2 SQIVND (reference sequence). CDR3 length: 13 residues. The CDR3 nucleotides are TGTGCCAGTACGGTGGGAGGAGTCAATGGGCAGTTCCTC. Protein product: CASTVGGVNGQFL.

This clonotype was found many times. The V gene is TRBV20-1, the J gene TRBJ1-6; a weak D match, TRBD1 (5 bases). V was trimmed by 6 bases and J by 7 bases, leaving 25 bases between them. The CDR3 is 17 residues long. The germline V gene encodes CDR1 DFQATT and CDR2 SNEGSKA (reference sequence). The CDR3 DNA sequence: TGCAGTGCGGAGGCTACGAACTGGCCGGGACGGAATTCACCCCTCCACTTT. The encoded protein is CSAEATNWPGRNSPLHF.

The chain links TRBV18 to TRBJ1-1, with a possible D match to TRBD1 (6 bases). This CDR3 region has 15 residues. The germline CDR1 and CDR2 sequences are KGHSH and LQKENI. The germline V and J ends were trimmed by 3 bases and 3 bases, with 14 bases remaining between them. The CDR3 reads CASSPEGGPYTEAFF. The CDR3 nucleotides are TGTGCCAGCTCACCGGAGGGGGGCCCATACACTGAAGCTTTCTTT. The entire variable domain, with the rest obtained from reference TRBV18 and TRBJ1-1, is as follows: NAGVMQNPRHLVRRRGQEARLRCSPMKGHSHVYWYRQLPEEGLKFMVYLQKENIIDESGMPKERFSAEFPKEGPSILRIQQVVRGDSAAYFCASSPEGGPYTEAFFGQGTRLTVV.

This clonotype was detected only once. No conserved phenylalanine or tryptophan ends this CDR3, so it is likely a read error. V gene TRBV30 combines with J gene TRBJ2-5; D uncertain. The germline CDR1 and CDR2 sequences are GTSNPN and SVGIG (reference sequence). This CDR3 contains 12 residues. V was pared by 0 bases and J by 5 bases, with 7 bases between. The CDR3 is CAWSVLTETQYV. CDR3 nucleotides: TGTGCCTGGAGTGTACTGACGGAGACCCAGTACGTC.

Comment on this clonotype: With a much larger clone just one base away, this may be a read error. CDR3 bases: TGTGCCAGCAACCAGGGGGAAGAGACCCAGTACTTC. As protein: CASNQGEETQYF. This chain links TRBV6-6 with TRBJ2-5; 7 bases map to TRBD1. With 7 bases clipped from V and 3 bases from J, the junction kept 2 bases outside the gene matches. The CDR3 covers 12 residues. The germline CDR1 and CDR2 sequences are MNHNY and SVGAGI (reference sequence).

Ten or more counts support this clonotype. The chain combines TRBV3-1 with TRBJ1-2; a weak D match, TRBD1 (5 bases). CDR3 length equals 15 residues. V lost 3 bases and J lost 7, with 18 bases in between. Germline CDR1 is LGHDT and CDR2 is YNNKEL (reference sequence). Written as DNA, the CDR3 is TGTGCCAGCAGCCAGGTAGGGACCCTGGTGAGTGGCTACACCTTC. Amino acid sequence: CASSQVGTLVSGYTF. Filled out from reference TRBV3-1 and TRBJ1-2, the complete variable domain reads DTAVSQTPKYLVTQMGNDKSIKCEQNLGHDTMYWYKQDSKKFLKIMFSYNNKELIINETVPNRFSPKSPDKAHLNLHINSLELGDSAVYFCASSQVGTLVSGYTFGSGTRLTVV.

This clonotype was detected only a few times. The CDR3 nucleotides are TGTGCCAGTAGCCCACAGGACAGCCAGAAAGCTTTCTTT. Its translation is CASSPQDSQKAFF. This chain joins TRBV19 and TRBJ1-1, with D possibly TRBD1 on 6 matching bases. Germline CDR1 LNHDA, CDR2 SQIVND (reference sequence). The CDR3 runs to 13 residues. V shed 6 bases and J shed 9 bases, with 17 bases lying between them. The full variable domain, completed using reference TRBV19 and TRBJ1-1, is DGGITQSPKYLFRKEGQNVTLSCEQNLNHDAMYWYRQDPGQGLRLIYYSQIVNDFQKGDIAEGYSVSREKKESFPLTVTSAQKNPTAFYLCASSPQDSQKAFFGQGTRLTVV.

The rearrangement joins TRBV3-1 to TRBJ1-1; D not resolved. Trimming left V 2 bases short and J 1 base short, with 8 bases between. Looked up from germline, CDR1 is LGHDT and CDR2 is YNNKEL (reference sequence). The CDR3 loop spans 14 amino acids. CDR3 sequence reads: CASSQPDKNTEAFF. In DNA, the CDR3 is TGTGCCAGCAGCCAACCAGACAAGAACACTGAAGCTTTCTTT.

This clonotype was counted ten times or more. The rearrangement joins TRBV11-2 to TRBJ2-5; the match to TRBD2 covers 7 bases. Looked up from germline, CDR1 is SGHAT and CDR2 is FQNNGV. The CDR3 consists of 16 residues. Losses at the gene ends were 4 bases for V and 4 bases for J; bases not matched to a gene: 12. CDR3 region: CASSWGAGLSGETQYF. The CDR3 DNA reads as TGTGCCAGCAGCTGGGGAGCGGGATTATCAGGAGAGACCCAGTACTTC.

This clonotype was seen at least ten times. The J gene is TRBJ2-7, the V gene TRBV9; TRBD2 agrees at 10 bases. Trimming removed 2 bases from V and 2 bases from J; junction bases left unmatched: 7. The germline V gene has CDR1 SGDLS and CDR2 YYNGEE. The CDR3 spans 16 residues. CDR3 residues: CASSVRASGSPYEQYF. The CDR3 coding sequence is TGTGCCAGCAGCGTCCGGGCTAGCGGGAGCCCCTACGAGCAGTACTTC.

V usage is TRBV9 and J usage is TRBJ2-1; D is perhaps TRBD1 (5 bases). Per the germline V gene, CDR1 is SGDLS and CDR2 is YYNGEE. This CDR3 comprises 16 residues. The germline V and J ends were trimmed by 5 bases and 9 bases, with 24 bases remaining between them. The CDR3 sequence: CASSSYYKGHFIEQFF. The CDR3 DNA is TGTGCCAGCAGTAGTTACTACAAGGGGCACTTCATTGAGCAGTTCTTC. The whole variable domain, remainder taken from reference TRBV9 and TRBJ2-1, is DSGVTQTPKHLITATGQRVTLRCSPRSGDLSVYWYQQSLDQGLQFLIQYYNGEERAKGNILERFSAQQFPDLHSELNLSSLELGDSALYFCASSSYYKGHFIEQFFGPGTRLTVL.

Note on this clonotype: The missing conserved phenylalanine or tryptophan at the end of this CDR3 makes a read error likely. Because the CDR3's place on the DNA is in doubt, the DNA is left out and the CDR3 is given as listed by TCRdb. The chain recombines TRBV6-4 with TRBJ2-6; the D call of TRBD1 is as the table states it, not checked on the DNA. Per germline, CDR1 MRHNA and CDR2 SNTAGT. The CDR3 spans 11 residues, counting both ends. Here the CDR3 reads CASREAGTPNT.

Many counts were recorded for this clonotype. The germline gene is not matched at one end of the junction; a read error may be the cause. The CDR3 nucleotides are TGTGCCAGCAGCTCCCGGGGACAGGGGGCAGGGGGGGCCCACGTCCTGACTTTC. It yields the protein CASSSRGQGAGGAHVLTF. This chain uses TRBV7-3 with TRBJ2-6, with 12 positions matching TRBD1. The CDR3 is 18 amino acids. Germline assignment: CDR1 SGHTA and CDR2 FQGTGA.

In its sample, this clonotype was seen many times. This sequence joins TRBV7-8 and TRBJ1-1; 10 nucleotides match TRBD1. The CDR3 has 17 amino acids. The ends lost 0 bases at V and 10 bases at J; junction bases unmatched: 14. Germline values: CDR1 SGHVS, CDR2 FQNEAQ. The CDR3 nucleotides are TGTGCCAGCAGCTTAGCATTGGGACAGGGGACCTCGGGGGGAGCTTTCTTT. Translation: CASSLALGQGTSGGAFF.

This clonotype has at least ten counts. The CDR3 DNA reads TGTGCCAGCAGTTCGACAGCCCGATTGTCGGACTATGGCTACACCTTC. It codes for CASSSTARLSDYGYTF. The chain couples TRBV27 to TRBJ1-2, with D tentatively TRBD1 (5 bases). The ends were cut back, 4 bases at V and 3 bases at J, with 18 bases in the middle. From germline, CDR1 is MNHEY and CDR2 SMNVEV (reference sequence). This CDR3 has 16 residues.